What follows are 11 T cell receptor beta chains derived from one specimen sequenced in a study of control samples from healthy donors and cancer patients. Method: immunoSEQ multiplex PCR; TCRdb's copy keeps in-frame clones and lacks some. The table lists 190,000 or so clones, about 93% of them singletons. Material for sequencing was blood. These receptors came from a man between 18 and 29 years old in good health.

This clone is a singleton in its sample. This chain joins TRBV20-1 and TRBJ1-3; no reliable D call. The V end was cut by 6 bases, the J end by 2 bases, with 11 bases between. The CDR3 is 13 amino acids. In germline, CDR1 is DFQATT, CDR2 SNEGSKA (reference sequence). The CDR3 bases are TGCAGTGCCAGTCGGGTAACTGGAAACACCATATATTTT. Translating it yields CSASRVTGNTIYF.

Comments on this clone: This same CDR3 is encoded by further DNA sequences in the sample. This chain joins TRBV6-5 and TRBJ2-1, with TRBD2 identical over 15 bases. Germline trimming cut 5 bases from V and 7 bases from J; bases unmatched to any gene: 3. This CDR3 has 15 residues. Per germline, CDR1 MNHEY and CDR2 SVGAGI. The CDR3 reads CASSRGTSGGNEQFF. The CDR3 nucleotides read TGTGCCAGCAGTCGGGGGACTAGCGGGGGGAATGAGCAGTTCTTC.

The chain uses TRBV7-8 and TRBJ2-6, with D hard to call. Germline CDR1 reads SGHVS; CDR2 reads FQNEAQ. The CDR3 has 16 residues. Trimming pared 3 bases from V and 0 bases from J, leaving 9 bases between. The CDR3 here is CASSLIIVSGANVLTF. In DNA form, the CDR3 reads TGTGCCAGCAGCTTGATAATAGTCTCTGGGGCCAACGTCCTGACTTTC.

The chain employs TRBV7-8 and TRBJ1-2, with no clear D. The V end lost 1 base, the J end lost 1 base, and 4 bases lay between the germline ends. Germline CDR1 is SGHVS and CDR2 is FQNEAQ. This CDR3 region has 13 residues. Here the CDR3 reads CASSLEINYGYTF. CDR3 nucleotide sequence: TGTGCCAGCAGCTTAGAGATTAACTATGGCTACACCTTC.

The genes are TRBV18 and TRBJ1-1; 12 bases agree with TRBD1. The germline V gene has CDR1 KGHSH and CDR2 LQKENI. V dropped 6 bases and J dropped 1; count of bases not matched to a gene: 12. This CDR3 spans 18 amino acids. Here the CDR3 DNA reads TGTGCCAGCTCCCGCCGGGGGACAGGGGGCGCAGCGAACACTGAAGCTTTCTTT. Amino acid sequence: CASSRRGTGGAANTEAFF.

The rearrangement joins TRBV19 to TRBJ1-2; D perhaps matches TRBD1 (6 bases). Germline CDR1 LNHDA, CDR2 SQIVND (reference sequence). This CDR3 is built from 15 residues. V was clipped by 9 bases and J by 5 bases, with 22 bases between them. The CDR3: CASLAAGEVLYGYTF. The CDR3 DNA sequence: TGTGCCAGCCTCGCGGCAGGGGAGGTTTTATATGGCTACACCTTC.

CDR3: CATSDASREQYF. The CDR3 DNA is TGTGCCACCAGTGATGCTAGCCGGGAGCAGTATTTT. V usage is TRBV24-1 and J usage is TRBJ2-3, with D tentatively TRBD2 (5 bases). The V end was cut by 3 bases, the J end by 11 bases, with 11 bases between. The CDR3 sequence is 12 residues long. CDR1 is KGHDR and CDR2 is SFDVKD in the germline V gene.

The rearrangement uses TRBV9 and TRBJ1-3; D gene ambiguous. The CDR3 covers 13 residues. The germline V gene encodes CDR1 SGDLS and CDR2 YYNGEE. The V end was cut by 3 bases, the J end by 4 bases, with 8 bases between. The CDR3 here is CASSALGGNTIYF. CDR3 bases: TGTGCCAGCAGCGCCCTCGGCGGAAACACCATATATTTT.

J is TRBJ2-2 and V is TRBV30; no clear D gene. There are 14 residues in the CDR3. In germline, CDR1 is GTSNPN, CDR2 SVGIG (reference sequence). Between the trimmed V and J ends, which lost 3 bases and 1 base, there was a span of 9 bases. This chain's CDR3 is CAWRGRMNTGELFF. The CDR3 DNA is TGTGCCTGGAGAGGGCGGATGAACACCGGGGAGCTGTTTTTT.

The chain carries TRBV3-1 (or the pseudogene TRBV3-2) and TRBJ1-1; D unresolved. CDR1 is LGHDT, CDR2 YNNKEL, per germline (reference sequence). The V end lost 4 bases, the J end lost 3 bases, and 9 bases lay between the germline ends. This CDR3 spans 13 amino acids. CDR3 DNA sequence: TGTGCCAGCAGCCGAAGCGGGGACACTGAAGCTTTCTTT. Translating gives CASSRSGDTEAFF.

The rearrangement joins TRBV28 to TRBJ2-7; maybe TRBD2 (5 bases). The V gene's germline CDR1 is MDHEN and CDR2 SYDVKM. V shed 6 bases and J shed 2 bases, with 11 bases lying between them. CDR3 length: 13 residues. CDR3 coding DNA: TGTGCCAGCAGGGTCGGGATTACCTACGAGCAGTACTTC. Protein: CASRVGITYEQYF. Looking up the rest from reference TRBV28 and TRBJ2-7 gives the full variable domain: DVKVTQSSRYLVKRTGEKVFLECVQDMDHENMFWYRQDPGLGLRLIYFSYDVKMKEKGDIPEGYSVSREKKERFSLILESASTNQTSMYLCASRVGITYEQYFGPGTRLTVT.